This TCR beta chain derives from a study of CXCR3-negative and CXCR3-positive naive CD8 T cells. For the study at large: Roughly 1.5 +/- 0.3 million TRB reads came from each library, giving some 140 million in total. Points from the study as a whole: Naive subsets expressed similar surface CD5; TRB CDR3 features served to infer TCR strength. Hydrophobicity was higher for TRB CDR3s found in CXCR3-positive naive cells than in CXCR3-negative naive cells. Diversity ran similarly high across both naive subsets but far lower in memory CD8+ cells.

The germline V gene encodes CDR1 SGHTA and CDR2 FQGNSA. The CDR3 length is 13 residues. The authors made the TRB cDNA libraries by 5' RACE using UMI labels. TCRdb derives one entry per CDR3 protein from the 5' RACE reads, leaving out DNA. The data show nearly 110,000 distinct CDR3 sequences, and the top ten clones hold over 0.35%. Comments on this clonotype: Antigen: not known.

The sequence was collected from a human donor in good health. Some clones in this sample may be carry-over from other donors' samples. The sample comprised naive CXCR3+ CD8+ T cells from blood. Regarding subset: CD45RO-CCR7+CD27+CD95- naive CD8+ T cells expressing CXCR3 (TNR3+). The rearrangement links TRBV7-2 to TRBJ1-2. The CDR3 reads CASSLVENYGYIF.